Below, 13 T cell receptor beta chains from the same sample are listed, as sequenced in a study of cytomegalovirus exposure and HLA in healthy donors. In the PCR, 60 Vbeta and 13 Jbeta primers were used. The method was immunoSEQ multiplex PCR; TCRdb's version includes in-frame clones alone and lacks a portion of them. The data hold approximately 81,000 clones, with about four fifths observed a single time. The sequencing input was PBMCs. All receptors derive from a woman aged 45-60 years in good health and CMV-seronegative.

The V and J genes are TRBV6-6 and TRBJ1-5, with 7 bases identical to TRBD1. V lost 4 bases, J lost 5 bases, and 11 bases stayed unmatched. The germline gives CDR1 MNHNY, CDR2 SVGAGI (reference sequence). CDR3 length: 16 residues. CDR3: CASSSPDRASYQPQHF. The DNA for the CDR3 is TGTGCCAGCAGTTCCCCCGACAGGGCTTCGTATCAGCCCCAGCATTTT.

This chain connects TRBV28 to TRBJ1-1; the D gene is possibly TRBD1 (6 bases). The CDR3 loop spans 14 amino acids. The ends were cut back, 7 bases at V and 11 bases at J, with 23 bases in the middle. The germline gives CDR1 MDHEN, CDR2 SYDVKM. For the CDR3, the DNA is TGTGCCAGCACCCGGGACAACACTCTTTTTGGGGCTTTCTTT. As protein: CASTRDNTLFGAFF.

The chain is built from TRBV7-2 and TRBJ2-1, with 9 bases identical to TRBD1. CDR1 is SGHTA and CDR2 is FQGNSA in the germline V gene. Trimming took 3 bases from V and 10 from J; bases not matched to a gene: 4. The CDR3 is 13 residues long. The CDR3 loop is CASSLGTGMEQFF. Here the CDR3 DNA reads TGTGCCAGCAGCTTGGGGACAGGGATGGAGCAGTTCTTC. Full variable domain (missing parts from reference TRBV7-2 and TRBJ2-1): GAGVSQSPSNKVTEKGKDVELRCDPISGHTALYWYRQSLGQGLEFLIYFQGNSAPDKSGLPSDRFSAERTGGSVSTLTIQRTQQEDSAVYLCASSLGTGMEQFFGPGTRLTVL.

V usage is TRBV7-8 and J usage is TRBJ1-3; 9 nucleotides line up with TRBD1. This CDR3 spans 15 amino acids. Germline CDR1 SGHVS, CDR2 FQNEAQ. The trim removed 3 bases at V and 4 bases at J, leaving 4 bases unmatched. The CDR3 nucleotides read TGTGCCAGCAGCTTCGGGACAGGGACGGGAAACACCATATATTTT. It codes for CASSFGTGTGNTIYF. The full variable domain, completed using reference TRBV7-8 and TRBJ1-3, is GAGVSQSPRYKVAKRGQDVALRCDPISGHVSLFWYQQALGQGPEFLTYFQNEAQLDKSGLPSDRFFAERPEGSVSTLKIQRTQQEDSAVYLCASSFGTGTGNTIYFGEGSWLTVV.

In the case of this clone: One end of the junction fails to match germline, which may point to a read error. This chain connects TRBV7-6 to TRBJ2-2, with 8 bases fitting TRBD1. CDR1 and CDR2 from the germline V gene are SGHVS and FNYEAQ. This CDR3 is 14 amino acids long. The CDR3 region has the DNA TGTGCCAGCAGCACTTACCAGGGGGCCGGGGAGCTGCTTTTT. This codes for CASSTYQGAGELLF.

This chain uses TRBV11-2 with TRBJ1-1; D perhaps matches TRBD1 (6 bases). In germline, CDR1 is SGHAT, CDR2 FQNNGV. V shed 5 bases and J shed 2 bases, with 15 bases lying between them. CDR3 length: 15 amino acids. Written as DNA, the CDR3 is TGTGCCAGCAGCGTACAGGGTACCGGAAACACTGAAGCTTTCTTT. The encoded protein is CASSVQGTGNTEAFF.

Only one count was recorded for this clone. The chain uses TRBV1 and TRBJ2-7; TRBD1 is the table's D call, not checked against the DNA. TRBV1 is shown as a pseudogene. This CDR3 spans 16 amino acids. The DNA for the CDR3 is TGCACCAGCAGCCAAGATGACAGGGTAGTGTGTAACGAGCAGTACGTC. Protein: CTSSQDDRVVCNEQYV.

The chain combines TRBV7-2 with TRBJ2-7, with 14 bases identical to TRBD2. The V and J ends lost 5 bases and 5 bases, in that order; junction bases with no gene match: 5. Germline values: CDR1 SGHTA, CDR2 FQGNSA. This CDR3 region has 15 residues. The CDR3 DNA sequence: TGTGCCAGCAGCGCCCCGGGACTAGCGGGAGACGAGCAGTACTTC. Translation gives CASSAPGLAGDEQYF.

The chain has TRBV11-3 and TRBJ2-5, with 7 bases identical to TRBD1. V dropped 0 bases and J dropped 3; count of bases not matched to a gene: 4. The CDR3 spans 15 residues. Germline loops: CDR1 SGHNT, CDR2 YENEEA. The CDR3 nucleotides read TGTGCCAGCAGCTTAGACGGGACAGAGGAAGAGACCCAGTACTTC. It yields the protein CASSLDGTEEETQYF. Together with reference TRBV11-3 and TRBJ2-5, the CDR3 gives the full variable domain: EAGVVQSPRYKIIEKKQPVAFWCNPISGHNTLYWYLQNLGQGPELLIRYENEEAVDDSQLPKDRFSAERLKGVDSTLKIQPAELGDSAVYLCASSLDGTEEETQYFGPGTRLLVL.

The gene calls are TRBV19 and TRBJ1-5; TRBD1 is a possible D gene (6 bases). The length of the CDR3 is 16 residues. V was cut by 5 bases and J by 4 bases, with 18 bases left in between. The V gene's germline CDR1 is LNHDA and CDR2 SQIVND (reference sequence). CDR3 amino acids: CASSPTGTPTNQPQHF. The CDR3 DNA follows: TGTGCCAGTAGTCCGACCGGGACACCCACAAATCAGCCCCAGCATTTT.

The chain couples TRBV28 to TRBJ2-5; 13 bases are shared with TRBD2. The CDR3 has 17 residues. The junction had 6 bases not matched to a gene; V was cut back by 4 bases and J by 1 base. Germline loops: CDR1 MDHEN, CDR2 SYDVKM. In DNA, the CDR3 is TGTGCCAGCAGTTCCAGACTAGCGGGAGGTTCCCAAGAGACCCAGTACTTC. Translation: CASSSRLAGGSQETQYF.

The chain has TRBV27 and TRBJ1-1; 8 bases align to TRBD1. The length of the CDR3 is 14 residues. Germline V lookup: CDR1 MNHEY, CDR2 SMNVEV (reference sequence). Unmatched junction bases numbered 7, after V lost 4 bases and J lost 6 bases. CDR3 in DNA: TGTGCCAGCAGTTCGACAGGGGAGGAGGCTGAAGCTTTCTTT. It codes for CASSSTGEEAEAFF.

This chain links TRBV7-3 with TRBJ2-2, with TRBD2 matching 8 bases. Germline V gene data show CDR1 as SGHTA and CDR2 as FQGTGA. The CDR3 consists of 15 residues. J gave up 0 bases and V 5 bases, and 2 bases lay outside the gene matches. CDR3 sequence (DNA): TGTGCCAGCAGCCTGGGACTAGCGAACACCGGGGAGCTGTTTTTT. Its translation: CASSLGLANTGELFF.